Shown below are 25 T cell receptor beta chains from a single sample sequenced in a study of identical twins. TCRdb re-derived calls from the 5' RACE reads in MiXCR, one entry per CDR3 protein. Counted here are approximately 490,000 distinct CDR3 sequences, approximately 20% occurring once; the ten biggest clones make up approximately 0.5%. These data were also filed under a second study, of yellow fever vaccine responses in identical twins.

Sequenced input: CD4+ T cells sorted from blood. The receptors shown here come from a woman younger than 30 in good health.

In its sample, this clonotype was seen a few times. This chain joins TRBV2 and TRBJ2-5, with 13 nucleotides matching TRBD2. The V segment lost 8 bases and the J segment 5 bases; nucleotides outside the gene matches: 5. The CDR3 totals 14 residues. Germline V gene lookup returns CDR1 SNHLY and CDR2 FYNNEI. This chain's CDR3 is CASARTSGSETQYF. The CDR3 nucleotides are TGTGCCAGCGCCCGGACTAGCGGGAGTGAGACCCAGTACTTC.

Only a few counts were recorded for this clonotype. The V call is TRBV20-1, the J call TRBJ2-1; D remains unclear. The CDR3 consists of 11 residues. The germline CDR1 and CDR2 sequences are DFQATT and SNEGSKA (reference sequence). V lost 6 bases and J 9 bases, leaving 12 bases between the germline ends. CDR3 DNA sequence: TGCAGTGCCCCCGGTTTAGGTGAGCAGTTCTTC. It translates to CSAPGLGEQFF.

The V gene is TRBV6-5, the J gene TRBJ1-5; D ambiguous. V dropped 3 bases and J dropped 3 bases, with 6 bases sitting between them. There are 13 residues in the CDR3. Per germline, CDR1 MNHEY and CDR2 SVGAGI. CDR3 nucleotides: TGTGCCAGCAGTTATAGTCACAATCAGCCCCAGCATTTT. Its translation is CASSYSHNQPQHF.

This rearrangement joins TRBV11-2 to TRBJ2-5; D gene unclear. The ends were cut back, 4 bases at V and 5 bases at J, with 17 bases in the middle. Looked up from germline, CDR1 is SGHAT and CDR2 is FQNNGV. The CDR3 is 15 amino acids. CDR3 DNA: TGTGCCAGCAGCTCTAACAGTGGCGCTGGGGAGACCCAGTACTTC. Its protein product is CASSSNSGAGETQYF.

This clonotype has more than one count but fewer than ten. The genes are TRBV5-1 and TRBJ2-2; the match to TRBD2 covers 7 bases. This CDR3 is built from 15 residues. V gave up 5 bases and J gave up 4 bases; unmatched junction bases: 8. The germline gives CDR1 SGHRS, CDR2 YFSETQ. CDR3 sequence reads: CASRVGGSPTGELFF. CDR3 bases: TGCGCCAGCAGAGTGGGCGGGAGCCCCACCGGGGAGCTGTTTTTT. The full variable domain, in which reference TRBV5-1 and TRBJ2-2 provide the parts outside the CDR3, is KAGVTQTPRYLIKTRGQQVTLSCSPISGHRSVSWYQQTPGQGLQFLFEYFSETQRNKGNFPGRFSGRQFSNSRSEMNVSTLELGDSALYLCASRVGGSPTGELFFGEGSRLTVL.

J is TRBJ2-2 and V is TRBV11-3; D is undetermined. The CDR3 totals 14 residues. Trimming took 6 bases from V and 3 from J, leaving 11 bases between them. CDR1 is SGHNT, CDR2 YENEEA, per germline. CDR3 sequence: CASRSSSDTGELFF. In DNA form, the CDR3 reads TGTGCCAGCAGATCCTCATCTGACACCGGGGAGCTGTTTTTT.

The chain combines TRBV5-1 with TRBJ2-2, with 10 bases lining up with TRBD1. CDR1 SGHRS and CDR2 YFSETQ come from the germline V gene. This CDR3 contains 16 residues. With V trimmed by 0 bases and J by 4 bases, 3 bases remained unmatched. This CDR3 is CASSLGQGAATGELFF. In DNA form, the CDR3 reads TGCGCCAGCAGCTTGGGACAGGGGGCGGCCACCGGGGAGCTGTTTTTT. Combining the CDR3 with reference TRBV5-1 and TRBJ2-2 gives the whole variable domain KAGVTQTPRYLIKTRGQQVTLSCSPISGHRSVSWYQQTPGQGLQFLFEYFSETQRNKGNFPGRFSGRQFSNSRSEMNVSTLELGDSALYLCASSLGQGAATGELFFGEGSRLTVL.

This clonotype was counted a few times. This chain uses TRBV7-6 with TRBJ2-2; 7 nucleotides match TRBD2. The CDR3 has 15 residues. Unmatched junction bases numbered 7, after V lost 3 bases and J lost 6 bases. CDR1 SGHVS and CDR2 FNYEAQ come from the germline V gene. The CDR3 nucleotides are TGTGCCAGCAGCTTGGGACTACCCGTCGCCGGGGAGCTGTTTTTT. This sequence encodes CASSLGLPVAGELFF.

This clonotype appeared a few times. The V gene is TRBV20-1, the J gene TRBJ2-1, with 11 bases aligning to TRBD2. CDR1 is DFQATT and CDR2 is SNEGSKA in the germline V gene (reference sequence). There are 15 residues in the CDR3. V was clipped by 4 bases and J by 3 bases; unmatched bases: 5. The CDR3 DNA sequence: TGCAGTGCTAAGACTAGCGGGGCCAACTACAATGAGCAGTTCTTC. As protein: CSAKTSGANYNEQFF.

The rearrangement links TRBV19 to TRBJ1-5; possibly TRBD1 for D (6 bases). The CDR3 totals 13 residues. Trimming removed 4 bases at V and 4 bases at J, with 8 bases between. Germline loops: CDR1 LNHDA, CDR2 SQIVND (reference sequence). The CDR3 protein is CASSTTGNQPQHF. CDR3 sequence (DNA): TGTGCCAGTAGTACAACAGGGAATCAGCCCCAGCATTTT.

This clonotype was observed a few times. This rearrangement joins TRBV20-1 to TRBJ2-7, with D possibly TRBD1 on 5 matching bases. V lost 4 bases and J lost 4, with 8 bases in between. CDR1 and CDR2 from the germline V gene are DFQATT and SNEGSKA (reference sequence). This CDR3 is 11 amino acids long. CDR3 loop: CSATQGYEQYV. As DNA, the CDR3 is TGCAGTGCTACGCAGGGTTACGAGCAGTACGTC.

The chain joins TRBV20-1 to TRBJ2-5; 11 bases are a match to TRBD2. J lost 4 bases, V lost 0 bases, and 4 bases had no gene match. This CDR3 is built from 15 residues. CDR1 is DFQATT and CDR2 is SNEGSKA in the germline V gene (reference sequence). The CDR3 nucleotides read TGCAGTGCTAGAGATGCCGGGACTAGCGGAGAGACCCAGTACTTC. Protein sequence: CSARDAGTSGETQYF.

This chain uses TRBV5-1 with TRBJ2-1; D is undetermined. CDR1 and CDR2 (germline): SGHRS, YFSETQ. The CDR3 loop spans 12 amino acids. V was trimmed by 2 bases and J by 6 bases, leaving 6 bases between them. The CDR3, as DNA: TGCGCCAGCAGCTTCTGGGTCAATGAGCAGTTCTTC. This translates into CASSFWVNEQFF.

This clonotype was counted ten times or more. The chain is built from TRBV12-3 or TRBV12-4 and TRBJ2-7; 9 bases are shared with TRBD1. V trimming: 3 bases; J trimming: 4 bases; junction bases outside the gene matches: 7. The CDR3 is made up of 15 amino acids. The CDR3 region is CASSLAGQGPYEQYF. DNA of the CDR3: TGTGCCAGCAGTTTGGCGGGACAGGGACCATACGAGCAGTACTTC.

The chain is built from TRBV3-1 and TRBJ2-5; unclear D gene. Looked up from germline, CDR1 is LGHDT and CDR2 is YNNKEL (reference sequence). This CDR3 region has 13 residues. Deletions cut 4 bases from V and 4 bases from J, with 10 bases between. This chain's CDR3 is CASSRYGLETQYF. Here the CDR3 DNA reads TGTGCCAGCAGCCGCTATGGGCTAGAGACCCAGTACTTC.

The sample holds a few counts of this clonotype. The chain uses TRBV27 and TRBJ2-1; the match to TRBD2 covers 12 bases. CDR1 is MNHEY, CDR2 SMNVEV, per germline (reference sequence). Trimming removed 4 bases from V and 10 bases from J; junction bases left unmatched: 8. This CDR3 has 15 residues. CDR3 residues: CASSSITSGGPEQFF. For the CDR3, the DNA is TGTGCCAGCAGTTCTATCACTAGCGGGGGGCCCGAGCAGTTCTTC.

This clonotype was counted only a few times. This rearrangement joins TRBV3-1 to TRBJ1-1; D gene uncertain. The CDR3 is 14 residues long. The V end lost 2 bases, the J end lost 1 base, and 8 bases lay between the germline ends. Germline lookup yields CDR1 LGHDT and CDR2 YNNKEL (reference sequence). CDR3 DNA sequence: TGTGCCAGCAGCCAATTGTCCCAGAACACTGAAGCTTTCTTT. Residues: CASSQLSQNTEAFF.

The J gene is TRBJ2-2, the V gene TRBV6-1; 7 bases are shared with TRBD1. CDR3 length: 16 residues. The V segment lost 6 bases and the J segment 4 bases; nucleotides outside the gene matches: 11. The germline V gene encodes CDR1 MNHNS and CDR2 SASEGT. The CDR3 loop is CASSRPQGLGTGELFF. The CDR3 DNA follows: TGTGCCAGCAGCCGCCCACAGGGGCTGGGCACCGGGGAGCTGTTTTTT.

This chain connects TRBV20-1 to TRBJ2-1; 9 nucleotides agree with TRBD2. Germline lookup yields CDR1 DFQATT and CDR2 SNEGSKA (reference sequence). The CDR3 spans 15 residues. The J segment lost 1 base and the V segment lost 6 bases, leaving 7 bases of the junction unmatched. The CDR3 protein is CSARKREASYNEQFF. The CDR3 coding sequence is TGCAGTGCCCGTAAGCGGGAGGCTTCCTACAATGAGCAGTTCTTC.

The J gene is TRBJ1-4, the V gene TRBV5-1, with a tentative D call TRBD1 (5 bases). The CDR3 contains 14 residues. With 2 bases removed from V and 8 bases from J, the gap between germline ends came to 13 bases. CDR1 is SGHRS and CDR2 is YFSETQ in the germline V gene. In DNA form, the CDR3 reads TGCGCCAGCAGCTTCCGGCCGGGGGACGAAAAACTGTTTTTT. Its protein product is CASSFRPGDEKLFF.

The CDR3 bases are TGCAGCGTTGCGACCGATGGAAATGAGCAGTTCTTC. Its protein product is CSVATDGNEQFF. The genes are TRBV29-1 and TRBJ2-1; no firm D call. This CDR3 has 12 residues. The V end lost 4 bases, the J end lost 7 bases, and 11 bases lay between the germline ends. From germline, CDR1 is SQVTM and CDR2 ANQGSEA.

The chain couples TRBV10-3 to TRBJ2-5; 9 bases are a match to TRBD2. The J segment lost 2 bases and the V segment lost 4 bases, leaving 2 bases of the junction unmatched. Germline-derived CDR1 and CDR2 are ENHRY and SYGVKD. The CDR3 runs 14 residues. CDR3 sequence reads: CAISGTSEQETQYF. CDR3 coding DNA: TGTGCCATCAGTGGGACTAGCGAACAAGAGACCCAGTACTTC.

This clonotype was picked up a small number of times. V gene TRBV10-3 combines with J gene TRBJ2-1; the D is unclear. V lost 3 bases and J 7 bases, leaving 16 bases between the germline ends. Per germline, CDR1 ENHRY and CDR2 SYGVKD. The CDR3 extends over 15 amino acids. The CDR3: CAISDSASIGNEQFF. CDR3 nucleotides: TGTGCCATCAGTGATTCCGCCTCAATCGGTAATGAGCAGTTCTTC.

A few counts support this clonotype. The V and J genes are TRBV27 and TRBJ2-2, with D perhaps given as TRBD1 or TRBD2 (6 bases each). The CDR3 loop spans 17 amino acids. The germline gives CDR1 MNHEY, CDR2 SMNVEV (reference sequence). The germline V and J ends were trimmed by 7 bases and 0 bases, with 18 bases remaining between them. The CDR3 is CASTPRGAFANTGELFF. The CDR3 region has the DNA TGTGCCAGCACCCCTAGGGGGGCTTTCGCGAACACCGGGGAGCTGTTTTTT.

This CDR3 is CASSLFRGAEQFF. The CDR3 DNA reads TGTGCCAGCAGTTTATTCAGGGGGGCTGAGCAGTTCTTC. J is TRBJ2-1 and V is TRBV28; D is perhaps TRBD1 (7 bases). V dropped 1 base and J dropped 9 bases, with 10 bases sitting between them. This CDR3 contains 13 residues. Germline V gene data show CDR1 as MDHEN and CDR2 as SYDVKM.